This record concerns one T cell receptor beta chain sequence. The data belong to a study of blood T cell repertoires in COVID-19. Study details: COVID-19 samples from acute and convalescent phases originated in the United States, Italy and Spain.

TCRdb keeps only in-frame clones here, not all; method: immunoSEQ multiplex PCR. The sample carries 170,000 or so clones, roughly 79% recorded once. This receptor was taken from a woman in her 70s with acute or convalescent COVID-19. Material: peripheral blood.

The CDR3 region has the DNA TGTGCCAGCAGTGCCGCAGGGGGTGCCTACGAGCAGTACTTC. Translation: CASSAAGGAYEQYF. The gene calls are TRBV2 and TRBJ2-7; the match to TRBD1 covers 7 bases. The germline V gene has CDR1 SNHLY and CDR2 FYNNEI. Unmatched junction bases numbered 5, after V lost 4 bases and J lost 2 bases. The CDR3 extends over 14 amino acids.